This TCR beta chain was retrieved from a study of T cells in Graves' hyperthyroidism and ophthalmopathy (dated by TCRdb to about 2019). About the investigation overall: TCR V-J signatures able to tell the groups apart were searched for in a discovery cohort of approximately 95 patients, of whom about 40 had Graves' ophthalmopathy and more than 55 had stable Graves' hyperthyroidism. Whether ophthalmopathy could be predicted prospectively was tested in an independent validation cohort made up of roughly 20 hyperthyroidism patients plus 17 patients who later progressed to ophthalmopathy. For training and testing, the roughly 100 patients in the discovery cohort were randomly divided in a 7:3 ratio. In several Graves' hyperthyroidism patients, the study also compared T-cell repertoires from thyroid tissue with T-cell repertoires from blood. Following sampling, methimazole starting at 30 mg daily was given to hyperthyroidism patients, and high-dose intravenous methylprednisolone was given to ophthalmopathy patients. The paper describes TCR Vbeta CDR3 sequencing of 140 or so peripheral blood samples, made up of fewer than 50 ophthalmopathy patients, 70 to 75 hyperthyroidism patients and 17 progressor patients.

Study-wide conclusions, independent of this receptor: A model built on a 13 V-J signature distinguished ophthalmopathy from stable hyperthyroidism, reaching about 89% sensitivity and under 84% specificity in cross-validation and 80%/75% in testing. Blood samples also contained most of the expanded thyroid clonotypes (frequency above 0.001), which suggests that blood repertoires may reflect thyroid immune responses. In validation, the model predicted progression to ophthalmopathy with roughly 66% sensitivity and approximately 74% specificity, a median of approximately 6.7 months before onset. Sample size was not statistically predetermined, and blinding of investigators to group allocation was not performed.

As regards this clonotype: Its antigen remains undetermined. A much larger clone lies one base from this, so it may be a read error.

V lost 5 bases and J lost 2 bases, and the count of bases not matched to a germline gene is 11. CDR1 and CDR2 were assigned from the germline V gene (reference sequence) as DFQATT and SNEGSKA. The CDR3 covers 15 residues, taking in both the cysteine and the phenylalanine. CDR3 DNA only is kept here, 45 bases in frame from base 1. Any patient with an uncontrolled infection, another autoimmune disease, pregnancy or lactation was excluded. Diagnoses were based on clinical symptoms, serum thyroxine and TRAb, thyroid ultrasound and orbital computed tomography. Total RNA was extracted using Trizol reagent, and RNA quality was assessed on an Agilent 2100 Bioanalyzer. The TCR beta CDR3 regions were amplified from the RNA transcripts. For the first round of RT-PCR on the TCR CDR3, the HTBI primer set was used together with the Qiagen OneStep RT-PCR kit. A second multiplex PCR round built the libraries, followed by size selection and purification. Sequencing of the libraries was done on an Illumina HiSeq2000 using paired-end 100 bp reads. The authors' pipeline ran thus. SOAPnuke was used to process the raw data, throwing out any read that contained adapters or uncalled bases, had a mean Phred below 15, or lacked an exact constant-primer or identifier match. High-quality paired reads were merged using COPE v1.2.5, and each unique nucleotide sequence was defined as a clonotype. MiTCR v1.1 was used to align the clonotypes against IMGT TRBV, TRBD and TRBJ reference segments. Analysis was restricted to V-J combinations with a frequency above 0.0001, which covered roughly 99% of repertoires. A TCS score was defined as the ratio of F50 (clonal expansion) to E x V (chaos), with BLOSUM62-based TCRdist applied between CDR3 peptides within each V-J. Welch's t-statistics and random forest reduced roughly 500 V-J features to 13, which were used in a naive Bayes classifier (R e1071). The similarity between thyroid and blood repertoires was quantified using the Morisita-Horn index. TCRdb trimmed public reads at Q25 via fastp, called clones via MiXCR and kept in-frame beta chains. Each entry merges the rows of one CDR3 protein and shows their most common DNA and genes. It is TCRdb's table, rather than the study itself, that gives the V and J calls and clone size. The sample table lists over 500,000 distinct CDR3 sequences, over 45% of them with a count of one. About 40% of the sample rests with the top ten.

The sequence links TRBV20-1 to TRBJ2-7; 8 central bases correspond to TRBD2. The source is an adult woman with Graves' disease, either hyperthyroidism or ophthalmopathy (not recorded which). The sample comprised peripheral blood or thyroid tissue (not recorded which). In nucleotide form, the sequence is TGCAGTGCTTCGACCAGCGGGAGAAGGGCCTACGAGCAGTACTTC. Translation gives CSASTSGRRAYEQYF.